One T cell receptor beta chain is described in this entry. What antigen it recognizes has not been identified. It has no much larger one-base neighbor in the sample; base qualities were not kept. These data originate in a study of OX40 agonist ivuxolimab in advanced cancers. Regarding the complete study: Ivuxolimab was an agonistic, fully human IgG2 monoclonal antibody directed against OX40 (CD134), a costimulatory receptor. Intravenous ivuxolimab was administered to patients every 2 weeks at six dose levels: 0.01, 0.1, 0.3, 1.5, 3 and 10 mg/kg. Among the approximately 50 dose-escalation patients, about 19 had hepatocellular carcinoma, some 15 melanoma, 9 renal cell carcinoma and 9 head and neck cancer. The dose-escalation cohort was almost 85% male with a mean age of about 65 years, ranging from 23 to 79. Prior anti-PD-1, anti-PD-L1 or anti-CTLA-4 therapy was permitted, and roughly two fifths of dose-escalation patients had received checkpoint inhibitors. Partial responses were achieved by three dose-escalation patients, of whom one had hepatocellular carcinoma and two had cutaneous melanoma. Peripheral TCRbeta sequencing aimed to test whether ivuxolimab altered TCR sequence diversity and caused clonal T-cell expansion. The paper describes the monotherapy dose-escalation part (N ≈ 51 patients) of the phase I trial of ivuxolimab.

For sequencing of the TCRbeta CDR3 region, genomic DNA was extracted from the sorted cells. TCRbeta CDR3 regions were sequenced using the immunoSEQ Assay. Not all clones reach the TCRdb copy of this immuneACCESS table, which keeps in-frame sequences only. Checked studies attribute under half of the gap to unresolved V genes and leave the rest unexplained. Recorded for this sample are approximately 74,000 clones; just under 95% of them occurred a single time. The ten most abundant clones make up around 0.32% of the sample. General conclusions and limits of the study: Low levels of normalized T-cell clonal expansion were also seen in some nonresponding patients. At doses of 0.1 to 3.0 mg/kg, clonal expansion of both CD4+ and CD8+ blood T cells was observed from baseline to week 6. After ivuxolimab, CD8+ T cells had more expanded clones than CD4+ T cells on average. In the 0.1-3.0 mg/kg groups, partial responders had among the lowest normalized peripheral clonal expansion, particularly in CD8+ T cells. The antigen specificity of the clonally expanded peripheral T cells was not determined.

Reading the germline V gene (reference sequence) gives CDR1 MNHEY and CDR2 SMNVEV. The V end loses 3 bases and the J end loses 8 bases, and a stretch of 17 bases separates them. Counted from cysteine to phenylalanine, this CDR3 has 15 amino acids. The retained sequence is limited to the CDR3, 45 bases, with the frame set at the first base. Patients with autoimmune disease history or receiving systemic immunosuppression were excluded from the trial. In every dose cohort, peripheral blood was drawn for TCR sequencing at baseline, cycle 4 day 1, and cycle 7 day 1. The samples were taken from a phase I, first-in-human, multicenter, open-label dose-escalation trial of ivuxolimab. Adults with locally advanced or metastatic head and neck squamous cell, hepatocellular, melanoma or renal cell carcinoma were enrolled in the trial. Before TCR sequencing, CD4+ T cells and CD8+ T cells from peripheral blood were sorted into separate populations.

The sample here was CD4+ or CD8+ T cells sorted from blood, taken in a trial of the OX40 agonist ivuxolimab. The source of this sequence is an adult with an advanced solid tumor such as melanoma, head and neck, liver or kidney cancer. The rearranged chain carries TRBV27 and TRBJ2-1; no confident D gene assignment can be made. The DNA sequence reads TGTGCCAGCAGTTTGGGTGTTACTCCTACCGATGAGCAGTTCTTC. It translates to CASSLGVTPTDEQFF.